Listed below are T cell receptor beta chains from one sample, sequenced in a study of beta chain features in type 1 diabetes. Libraries were prepared by immunoSEQ multiplex PCR; TCRdb keeps only in-frame clonotypes and omits some of them. The sample holds about 700,000 clones, 10% to 15% seen once. Sequenced input: naive CD4+ T cells from blood. Every receptor here comes from a man younger than 35 with type 1 diabetes. CDR3s include the opening cysteine and the closing phenylalanine or tryptophan. The D gene is left open where the match is weak. Clone size appears in some rows only: once, few, many, or a class for an expanded clone.

j_gene: TRBJ2-7
v_gene: TRBV15
abundance: few
d_gene: .
CDR3nt: TGTGCCACCAGCAGAGGTAGGACAGTATCCTACGAGCAGTACTTC
CDR3aa: CATSRGRTVSYEQYF

j_gene: TRBJ2-5
v_gene: TRBV6-5
abundance: .
d_gene: TRBD2
CDR3nt: TGTGCCAGCAGTCGACTAGCGGGGGGTGAGACCCAGTACTTC
CDR3aa: CASSRLAGGETQYF

j_gene: TRBJ2-7
v_gene: TRBV4-1
abundance: few
d_gene: .
CDR3nt: TGCGCCAGCAGCCCTGGACAATCTAGCTCCTACGAGCAGTACTTC
CDR3aa: CASSPGQSSSYEQYF

j_gene: TRBJ1-2
v_gene: TRBV13
abundance: .
d_gene: .
CDR3nt: TGTGCCAGCAGTCATTGGGGGGATGGCTACACCTTC
CDR3aa: CASSHWGDGYTF

j_gene: TRBJ2-7
v_gene: TRBV7-2
abundance: .
d_gene: .
CDR3nt: TGTGCCAGCAGCTTAGACAGAGGGGGCGAGCAGTACTTC
CDR3aa: CASSLDRGGEQYF

j_gene: TRBJ2-5
v_gene: TRBV28
abundance: few
d_gene: TRBD1
CDR3nt: TGTGCCAGCAGTTCACCTACAGGGGACAGGGAGACCCAGTACTTC
CDR3aa: CASSSPTGDRETQYF

j_gene: TRBJ2-2
v_gene: TRBV30
abundance: .
d_gene: TRBD1
CDR3nt: TGTGCCTGGAGCGGGACAGGGACCACCGGGGAGCTGTTTTTT
CDR3aa: CAWSGTGTTGELFF

j_gene: TRBJ1-1
v_gene: TRBV11-2
abundance: once
d_gene: .
CDR3nt: TGTGCCAGCAGCTTATCAGCCGGAAAGGGAACTGAAGCTTTCTTT
CDR3aa: CASSLSAGKGTEAFF

j_gene: TRBJ1-1
v_gene: TRBV15
abundance: .
d_gene: .
CDR3nt: TGTGCCACCAGCAGAGTAGGGTGGACTGAAGCTTTCTTT
CDR3aa: CATSRVGWTEAFF

j_gene: TRBJ1-1
v_gene: TRBV2
abundance: .
d_gene: .
CDR3nt: TGTGCCAGCCCAAGCGGGGTGAACACTGAAGCTTTCTTT
CDR3aa: CASPSGVNTEAFF

j_gene: TRBJ2-5
v_gene: TRBV27
abundance: few
d_gene: .
CDR3nt: TGTGCCAGCAGTTTATCCTCGGCAGTCCCAGGGACCCAGTACTTC
CDR3aa: CASSLSSAVPGTQYF

j_gene: TRBJ1-2
v_gene: TRBV5-6
abundance: few
d_gene: .
CDR3nt: TGTGCCAGCAGCGCCGACAGTGGCTACACCTTC
CDR3aa: CASSADSGYTF

j_gene: TRBJ1-2
v_gene: TRBV14
abundance: .
d_gene: .
CDR3nt: TGTGCCAGCAGCCAAGATGTCTATGGCTACACCTTC
CDR3aa: CASSQDVYGYTF

j_gene: TRBJ1-6
v_gene: TRBV7-8
abundance: few
d_gene: .
CDR3nt: TGTGCCAGCAGCCGGGGTAGAGGGGAAGGGACACCCCTCCACTTT
CDR3aa: CASSRGRGEGTPLHF

j_gene: TRBJ1-1
v_gene: TRBV30
abundance: once
d_gene: .
CDR3nt: TGTGCCGGCCTAATAACGATAAACACTGAAGCTTTCTTT
CDR3aa: CAGLITINTEAFF

j_gene: TRBJ2-1
v_gene: TRBV18
abundance: few
d_gene: .
CDR3nt: TGTGCCAGCTCATCAGCGACAGATCCCGATGGTAATGAGCAGTTCTTC
CDR3aa: CASSSATDPDGNEQFF

j_gene: TRBJ2-1
v_gene: TRBV4-1
abundance: few
d_gene: .
CDR3nt: TGCGCCAGCAGCCAACCTACAGGGACGGGAGAGCAGTTCTTC
CDR3aa: CASSQPTGTGEQFF

j_gene: TRBJ1-6
v_gene: TRBV18
abundance: .
d_gene: .
CDR3nt: TGTGCCAGCTCACCATGGGATTCACCCCTCCACTTT
CDR3aa: CASSPWDSPLHF

j_gene: TRBJ2-2
v_gene: TRBV4-2
abundance: .
d_gene: TRBD2
CDR3nt: TGTGCCAGCAGCCAAGAGGGCGGGGGTGTCTGGGAGCTGTTTTTT
CDR3aa: CASSQEGGGVWELFF

j_gene: TRBJ1-1
v_gene: TRBV30
abundance: .
d_gene: .
CDR3nt: TGTGCCTGGAGTCCCTCAGGGAACACTGAAGCTTTCTTT
CDR3aa: CAWSPSGNTEAFF

j_gene: TRBJ2-7
v_gene: TRBV7-6
abundance: few
d_gene: .
CDR3nt: TGTGCCAGCAGCTTAGGAACCTACGAGCAGTACTTC
CDR3aa: CASSLGTYEQYF

j_gene: TRBJ1-3
v_gene: TRBV5-6
abundance: .
d_gene: .
CDR3nt: TGTGCCAGCAGCTTCAAAAGCTCTGGAAACACCATATATTTT
CDR3aa: CASSFKSSGNTIYF

j_gene: TRBJ1-2
v_gene: TRBV25-1
abundance: .
d_gene: TRBD1
CDR3nt: TGTGCCAGCAGTTTGGCAGGGGGAGGCTACACCTTC
CDR3aa: CASSLAGGGYTF

j_gene: TRBJ1-1
v_gene: TRBV27
abundance: .
d_gene: TRBD1
CDR3nt: TGTGCCAGCAGTTTGTCAGGGGGGGTGAACACTGAAGCTTTCTTT
CDR3aa: CASSLSGGVNTEAFF